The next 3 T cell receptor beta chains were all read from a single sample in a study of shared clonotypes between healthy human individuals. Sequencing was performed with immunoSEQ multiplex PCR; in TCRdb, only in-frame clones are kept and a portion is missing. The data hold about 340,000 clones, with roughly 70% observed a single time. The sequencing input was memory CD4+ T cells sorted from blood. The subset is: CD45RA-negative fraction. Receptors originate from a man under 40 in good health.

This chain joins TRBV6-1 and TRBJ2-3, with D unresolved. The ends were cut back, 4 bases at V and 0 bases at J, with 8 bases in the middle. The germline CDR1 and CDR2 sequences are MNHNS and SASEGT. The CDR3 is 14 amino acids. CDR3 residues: CASSVGLSTDTQYF. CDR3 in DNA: TGTGCCAGCAGTGTGGGTCTTAGCACAGATACGCAGTATTTT.

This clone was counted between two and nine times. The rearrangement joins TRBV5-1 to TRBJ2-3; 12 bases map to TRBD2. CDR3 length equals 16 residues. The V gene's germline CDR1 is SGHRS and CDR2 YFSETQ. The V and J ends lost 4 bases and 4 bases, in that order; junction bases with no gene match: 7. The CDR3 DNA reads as TGCGCCAGCAGCCTGACTAGCGGGAGTTCGTCAGATACGCAGTATTTT. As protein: CASSLTSGSSSDTQYF.

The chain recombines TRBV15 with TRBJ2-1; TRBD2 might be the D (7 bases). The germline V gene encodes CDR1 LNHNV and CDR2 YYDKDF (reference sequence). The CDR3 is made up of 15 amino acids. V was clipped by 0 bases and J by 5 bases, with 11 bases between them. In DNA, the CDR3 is TGTGCCACCAGCAGAGATCCGGGGGGCAACAATGAGCAGTTCTTC. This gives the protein CATSRDPGGNNEQFF.